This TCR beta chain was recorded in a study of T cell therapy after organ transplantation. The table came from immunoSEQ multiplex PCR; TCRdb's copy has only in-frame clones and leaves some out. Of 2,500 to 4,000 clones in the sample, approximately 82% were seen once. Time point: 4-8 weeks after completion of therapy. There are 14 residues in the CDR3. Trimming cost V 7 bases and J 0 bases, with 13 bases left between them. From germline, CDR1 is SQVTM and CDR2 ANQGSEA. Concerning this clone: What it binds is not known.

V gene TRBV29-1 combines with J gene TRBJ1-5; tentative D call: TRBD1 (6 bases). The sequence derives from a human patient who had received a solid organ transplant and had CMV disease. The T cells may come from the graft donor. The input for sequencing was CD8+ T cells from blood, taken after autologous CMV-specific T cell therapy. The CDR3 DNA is TGCAGCGGCTCACAGGGCGATAGCAATCAGCCCCAGCATTTT. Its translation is CSGSQGDSNQPQHF.